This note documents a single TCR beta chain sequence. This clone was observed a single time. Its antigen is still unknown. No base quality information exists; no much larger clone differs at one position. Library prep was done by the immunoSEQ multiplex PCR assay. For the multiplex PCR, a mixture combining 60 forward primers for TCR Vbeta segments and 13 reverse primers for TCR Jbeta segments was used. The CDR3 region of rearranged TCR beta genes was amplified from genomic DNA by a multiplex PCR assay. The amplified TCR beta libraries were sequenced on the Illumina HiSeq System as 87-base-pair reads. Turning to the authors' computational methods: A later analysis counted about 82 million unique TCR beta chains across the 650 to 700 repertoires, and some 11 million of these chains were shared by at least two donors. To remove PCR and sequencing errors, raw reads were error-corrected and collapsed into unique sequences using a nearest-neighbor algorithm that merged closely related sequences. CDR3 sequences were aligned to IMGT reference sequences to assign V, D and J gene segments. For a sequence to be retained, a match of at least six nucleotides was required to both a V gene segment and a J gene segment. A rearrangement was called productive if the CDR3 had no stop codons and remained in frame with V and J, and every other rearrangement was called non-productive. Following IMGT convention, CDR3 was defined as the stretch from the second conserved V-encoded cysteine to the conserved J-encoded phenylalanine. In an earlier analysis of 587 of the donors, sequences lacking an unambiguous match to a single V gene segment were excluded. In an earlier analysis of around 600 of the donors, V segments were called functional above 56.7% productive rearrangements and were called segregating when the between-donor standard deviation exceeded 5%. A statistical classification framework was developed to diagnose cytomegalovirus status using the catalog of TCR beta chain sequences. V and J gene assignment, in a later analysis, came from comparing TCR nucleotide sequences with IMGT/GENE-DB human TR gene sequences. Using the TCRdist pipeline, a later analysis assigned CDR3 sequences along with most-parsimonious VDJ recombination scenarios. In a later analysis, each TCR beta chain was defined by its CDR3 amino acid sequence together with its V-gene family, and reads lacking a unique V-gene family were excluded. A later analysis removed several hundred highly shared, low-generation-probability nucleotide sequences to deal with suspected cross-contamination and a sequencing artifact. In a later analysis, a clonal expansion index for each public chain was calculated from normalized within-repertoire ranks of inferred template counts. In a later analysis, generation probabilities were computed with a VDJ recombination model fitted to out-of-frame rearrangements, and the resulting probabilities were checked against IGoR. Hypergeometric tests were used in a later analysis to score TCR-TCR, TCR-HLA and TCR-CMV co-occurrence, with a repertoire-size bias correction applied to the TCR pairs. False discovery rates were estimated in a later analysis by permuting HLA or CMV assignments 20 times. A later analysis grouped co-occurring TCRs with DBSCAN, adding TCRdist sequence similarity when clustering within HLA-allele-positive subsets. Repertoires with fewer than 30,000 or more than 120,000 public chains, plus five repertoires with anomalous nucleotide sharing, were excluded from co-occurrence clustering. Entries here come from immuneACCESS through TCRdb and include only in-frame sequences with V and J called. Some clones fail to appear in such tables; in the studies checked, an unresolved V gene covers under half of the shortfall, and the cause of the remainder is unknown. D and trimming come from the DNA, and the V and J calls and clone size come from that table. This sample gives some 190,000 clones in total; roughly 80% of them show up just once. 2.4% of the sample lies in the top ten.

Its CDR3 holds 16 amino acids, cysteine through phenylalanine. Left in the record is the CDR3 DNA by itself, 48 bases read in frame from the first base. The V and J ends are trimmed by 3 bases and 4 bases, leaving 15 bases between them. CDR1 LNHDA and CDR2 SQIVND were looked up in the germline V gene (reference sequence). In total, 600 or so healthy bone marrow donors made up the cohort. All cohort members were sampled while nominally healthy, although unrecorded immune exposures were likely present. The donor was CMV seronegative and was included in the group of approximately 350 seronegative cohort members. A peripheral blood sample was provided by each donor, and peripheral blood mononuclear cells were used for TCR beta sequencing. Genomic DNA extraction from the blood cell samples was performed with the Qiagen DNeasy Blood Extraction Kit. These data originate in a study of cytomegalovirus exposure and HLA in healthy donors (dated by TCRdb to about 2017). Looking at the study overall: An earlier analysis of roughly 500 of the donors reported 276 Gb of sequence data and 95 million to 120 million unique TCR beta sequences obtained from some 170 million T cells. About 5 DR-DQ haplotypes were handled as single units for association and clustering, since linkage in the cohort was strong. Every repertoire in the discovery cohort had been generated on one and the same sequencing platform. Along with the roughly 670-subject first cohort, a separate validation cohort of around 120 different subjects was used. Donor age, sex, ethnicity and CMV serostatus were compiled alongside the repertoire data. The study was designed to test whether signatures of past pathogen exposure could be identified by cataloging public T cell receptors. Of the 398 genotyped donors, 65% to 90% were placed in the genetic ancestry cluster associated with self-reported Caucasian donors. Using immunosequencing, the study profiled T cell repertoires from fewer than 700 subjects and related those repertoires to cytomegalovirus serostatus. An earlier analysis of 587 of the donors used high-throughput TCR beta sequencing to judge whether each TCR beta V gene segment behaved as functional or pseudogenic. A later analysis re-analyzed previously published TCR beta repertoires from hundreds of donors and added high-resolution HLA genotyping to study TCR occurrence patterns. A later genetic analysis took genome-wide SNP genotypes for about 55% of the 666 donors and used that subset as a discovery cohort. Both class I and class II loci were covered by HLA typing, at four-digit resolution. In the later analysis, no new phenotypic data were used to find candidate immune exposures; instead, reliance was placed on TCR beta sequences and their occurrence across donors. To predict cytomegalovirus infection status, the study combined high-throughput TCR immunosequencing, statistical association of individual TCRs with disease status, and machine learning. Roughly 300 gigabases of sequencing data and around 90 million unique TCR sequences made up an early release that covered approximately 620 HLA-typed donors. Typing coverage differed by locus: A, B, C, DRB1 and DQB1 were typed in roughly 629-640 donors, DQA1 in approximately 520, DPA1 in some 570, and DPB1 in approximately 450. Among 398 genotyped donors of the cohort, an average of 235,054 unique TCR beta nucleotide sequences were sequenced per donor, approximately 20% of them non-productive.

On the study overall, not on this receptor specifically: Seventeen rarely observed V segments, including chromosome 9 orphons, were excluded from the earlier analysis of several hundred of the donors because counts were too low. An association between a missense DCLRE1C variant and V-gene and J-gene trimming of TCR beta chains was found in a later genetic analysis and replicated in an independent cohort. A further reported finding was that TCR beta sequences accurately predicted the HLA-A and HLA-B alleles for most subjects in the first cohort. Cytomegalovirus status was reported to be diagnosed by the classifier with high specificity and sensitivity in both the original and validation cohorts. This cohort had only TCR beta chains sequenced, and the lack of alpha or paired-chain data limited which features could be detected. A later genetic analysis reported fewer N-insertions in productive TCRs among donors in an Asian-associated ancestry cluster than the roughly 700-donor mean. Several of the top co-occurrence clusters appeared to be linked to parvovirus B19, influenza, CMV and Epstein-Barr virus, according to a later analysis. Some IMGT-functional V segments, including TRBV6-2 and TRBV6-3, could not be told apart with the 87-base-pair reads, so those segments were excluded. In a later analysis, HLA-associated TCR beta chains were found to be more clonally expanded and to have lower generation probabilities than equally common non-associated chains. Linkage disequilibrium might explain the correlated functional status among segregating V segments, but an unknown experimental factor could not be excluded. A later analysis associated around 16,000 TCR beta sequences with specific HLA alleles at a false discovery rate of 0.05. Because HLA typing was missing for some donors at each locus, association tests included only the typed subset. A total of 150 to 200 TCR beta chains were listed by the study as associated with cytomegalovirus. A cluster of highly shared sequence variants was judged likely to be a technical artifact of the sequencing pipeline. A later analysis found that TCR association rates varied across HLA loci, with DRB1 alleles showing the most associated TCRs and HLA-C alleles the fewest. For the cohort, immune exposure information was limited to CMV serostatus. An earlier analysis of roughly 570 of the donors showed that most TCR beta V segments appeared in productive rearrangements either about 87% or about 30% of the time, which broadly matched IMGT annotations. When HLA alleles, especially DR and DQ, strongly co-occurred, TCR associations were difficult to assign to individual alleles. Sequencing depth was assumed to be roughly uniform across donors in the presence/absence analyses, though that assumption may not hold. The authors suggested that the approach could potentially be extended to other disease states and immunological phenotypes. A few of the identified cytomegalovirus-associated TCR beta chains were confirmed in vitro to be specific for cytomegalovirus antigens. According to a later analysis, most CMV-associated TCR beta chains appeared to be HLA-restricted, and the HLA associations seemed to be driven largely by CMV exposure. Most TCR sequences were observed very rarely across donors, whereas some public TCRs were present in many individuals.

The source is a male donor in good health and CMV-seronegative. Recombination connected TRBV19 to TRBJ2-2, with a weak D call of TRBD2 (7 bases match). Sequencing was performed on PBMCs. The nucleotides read TGTGCCAGTAGTATCACGGGGGGCCGAGTCACCGGGGAGCTGTTTTTT. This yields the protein CASSITGGRVTGELFF.